This entry features one T cell receptor beta chain sequence. What it binds is unknown. The sample is drawn from a study of T cell responses to AZD1222 COVID-19 vaccine. At the level of the study: Analyses pooled second doses at about 4 or about 12 weeks.

Study-wide points: Only five or six AZD1222 recipients were seropositive at baseline. Regions left unmutated in variants are reportedly the target of nearly half of spike-specific TCRs. Repertoires were obtained only post-peak T cell response.

CDR1 and CDR2 from the germline V gene are SGHVS and FQNEAQ. Trimming removed 5 bases at V and 0 bases at J, with 17 bases between. This CDR3 has 17 residues. The table came from immunoSEQ multiplex PCR; TCRdb's copy has only in-frame clones and leaves some out. Of some 110,000 clones listed, roughly 90% are singletons. This chain uses TRBV7-8 with TRBJ1-3, with D tentatively TRBD1 (5 bases). This TCR was sampled from an adult in good health. The material was peripheral blood, obtained on day 0 of AZD1222 vaccination. The CDR3 sequence: CASSTQDSAISGNTIYF. Written as DNA, the CDR3 is TGTGCCAGCAGCACCCAAGACAGCGCAATCTCTGGAAACACCATATATTTT. Full variable domain (outside the CDR3, taken from reference TRBV7-8 and TRBJ1-3): GAGVSQSPRYKVAKRGQDVALRCDPISGHVSLFWYQQALGQGPEFLTYFQNEAQLDKSGLPSDRFFAERPEGSVSTLKIQRTQQEDSAVYLCASSTQDSAISGNTIYFGEGSWLTVV.